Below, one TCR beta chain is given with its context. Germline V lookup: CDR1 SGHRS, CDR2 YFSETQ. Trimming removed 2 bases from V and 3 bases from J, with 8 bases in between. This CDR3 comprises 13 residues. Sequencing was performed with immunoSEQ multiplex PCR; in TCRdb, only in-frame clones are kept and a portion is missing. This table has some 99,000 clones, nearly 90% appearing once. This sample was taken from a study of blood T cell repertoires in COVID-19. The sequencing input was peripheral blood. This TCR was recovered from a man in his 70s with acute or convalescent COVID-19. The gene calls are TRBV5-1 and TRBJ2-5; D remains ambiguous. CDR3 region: CASSLQIEETQYF. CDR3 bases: TGCGCCAGCAGCTTACAGATTGAAGAGACCCAGTACTTC.